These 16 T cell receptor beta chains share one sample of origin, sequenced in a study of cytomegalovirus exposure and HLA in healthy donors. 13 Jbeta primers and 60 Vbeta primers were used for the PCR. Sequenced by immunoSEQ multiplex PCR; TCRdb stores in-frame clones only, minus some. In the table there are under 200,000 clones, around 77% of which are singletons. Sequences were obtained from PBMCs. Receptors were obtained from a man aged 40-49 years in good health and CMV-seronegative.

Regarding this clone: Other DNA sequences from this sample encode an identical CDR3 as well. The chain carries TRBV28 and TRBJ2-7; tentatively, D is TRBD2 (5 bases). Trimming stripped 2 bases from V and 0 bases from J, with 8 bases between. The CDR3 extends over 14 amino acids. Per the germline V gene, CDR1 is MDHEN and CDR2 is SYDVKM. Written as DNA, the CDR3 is TGTGCCAGCAGTTTAGGAGGCTCCTCCTACGAGCAGTACTTC. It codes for CASSLGGSSYEQYF. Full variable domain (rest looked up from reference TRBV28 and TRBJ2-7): DVKVTQSSRYLVKRTGEKVFLECVQDMDHENMFWYRQDPGLGLRLIYFSYDVKMKEKGDIPEGYSVSREKKERFSLILESASTNQTSMYLCASSLGGSSYEQYFGPGTRLTVT.

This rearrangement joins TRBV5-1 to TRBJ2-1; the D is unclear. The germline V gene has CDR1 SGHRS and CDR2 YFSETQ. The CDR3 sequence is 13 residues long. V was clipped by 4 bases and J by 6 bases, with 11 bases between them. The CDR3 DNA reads TGCGCCAGCAGCCACCCGCAAGCCAATGAGCAGTTCTTC. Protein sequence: CASSHPQANEQFF.

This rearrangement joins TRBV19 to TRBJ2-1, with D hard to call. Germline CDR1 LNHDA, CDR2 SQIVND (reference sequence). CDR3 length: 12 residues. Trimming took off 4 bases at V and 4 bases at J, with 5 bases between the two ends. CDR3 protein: CASSRAYNEQFF. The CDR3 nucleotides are TGTGCCAGTAGTAGGGCGTACAATGAGCAGTTCTTC.

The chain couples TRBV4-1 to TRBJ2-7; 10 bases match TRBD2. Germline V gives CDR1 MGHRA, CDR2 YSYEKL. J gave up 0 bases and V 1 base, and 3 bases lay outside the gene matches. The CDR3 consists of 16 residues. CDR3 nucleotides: TGCGCCAGCAGCCAAGTACTAGCGGGAAGCTCCTACGAGCAGTACTTC. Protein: CASSQVLAGSSYEQYF.

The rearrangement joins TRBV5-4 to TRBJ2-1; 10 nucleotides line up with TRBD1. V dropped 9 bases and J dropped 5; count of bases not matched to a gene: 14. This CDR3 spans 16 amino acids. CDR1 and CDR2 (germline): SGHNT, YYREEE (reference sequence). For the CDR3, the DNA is TGTGCCACCCGGACAGGGGGAGCAACAATCAACAATGAGCAGTTCTTC. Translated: CATRTGGATINNEQFF.

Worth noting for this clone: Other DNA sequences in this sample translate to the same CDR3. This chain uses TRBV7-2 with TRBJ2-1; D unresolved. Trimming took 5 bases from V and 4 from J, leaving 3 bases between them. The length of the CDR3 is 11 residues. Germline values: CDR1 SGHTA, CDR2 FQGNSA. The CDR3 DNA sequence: TGTGCCAGCAGCCCTTACAATGAGCAGTTCTTC. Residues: CASSPYNEQFF. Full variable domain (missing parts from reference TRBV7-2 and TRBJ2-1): GAGVSQSPSNKVTEKGKDVELRCDPISGHTALYWYRQSLGQGLEFLIYFQGNSAPDKSGLPSDRFSAERTGGSVSTLTIQRTQQEDSAVYLCASSPYNEQFFGPGTRLTVL.

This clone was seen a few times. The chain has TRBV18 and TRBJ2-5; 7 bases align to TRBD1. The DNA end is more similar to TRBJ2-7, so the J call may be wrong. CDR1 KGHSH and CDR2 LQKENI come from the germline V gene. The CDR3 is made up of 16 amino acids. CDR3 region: CASSPPVQGRSYEQYF. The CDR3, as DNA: TGTGCCAGCTCACCACCGGTACAGGGGAGATCCTACGAGCAGTACTTC.

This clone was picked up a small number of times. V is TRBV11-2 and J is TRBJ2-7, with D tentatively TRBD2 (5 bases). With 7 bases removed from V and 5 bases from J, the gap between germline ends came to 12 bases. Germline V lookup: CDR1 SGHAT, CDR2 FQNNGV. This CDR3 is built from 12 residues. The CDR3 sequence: CASTRAWDEQYF. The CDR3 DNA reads TGTGCCAGCACGAGGGCTTGGGACGAGCAGTACTTC.

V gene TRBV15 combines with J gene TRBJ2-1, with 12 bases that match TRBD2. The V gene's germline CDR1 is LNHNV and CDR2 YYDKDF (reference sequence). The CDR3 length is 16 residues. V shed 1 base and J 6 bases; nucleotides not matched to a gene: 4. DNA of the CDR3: TGTGCCACCAGCAGAGGCCTAGCGGGAGGGGGCAATGAGCAGTTCTTC. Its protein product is CATSRGLAGGGNEQFF.

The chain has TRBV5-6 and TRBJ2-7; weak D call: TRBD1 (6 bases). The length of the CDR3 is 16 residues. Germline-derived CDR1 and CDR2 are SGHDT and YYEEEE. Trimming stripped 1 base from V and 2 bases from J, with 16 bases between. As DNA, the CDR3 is TGTGCCAGCAGCTTGATAGGGACACAACACCCCTACGAGCAGTACGTC. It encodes CASSLIGTQHPYEQYV.

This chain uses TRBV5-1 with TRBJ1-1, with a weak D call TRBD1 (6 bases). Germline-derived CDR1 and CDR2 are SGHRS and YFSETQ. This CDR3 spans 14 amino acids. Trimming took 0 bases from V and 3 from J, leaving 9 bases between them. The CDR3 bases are TGCGCCAGCAGCTTGGGGGCAGGGGACACTGAAGCTTTCTTT. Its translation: CASSLGAGDTEAFF.

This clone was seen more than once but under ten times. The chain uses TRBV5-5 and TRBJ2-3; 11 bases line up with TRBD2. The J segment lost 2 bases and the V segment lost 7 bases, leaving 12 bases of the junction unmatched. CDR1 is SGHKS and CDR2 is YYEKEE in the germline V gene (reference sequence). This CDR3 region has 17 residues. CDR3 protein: CASDSPPGLADTDTQYF. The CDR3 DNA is TGTGCCAGCGATTCCCCTCCGGGACTAGCGGACACAGATACGCAGTATTTT.

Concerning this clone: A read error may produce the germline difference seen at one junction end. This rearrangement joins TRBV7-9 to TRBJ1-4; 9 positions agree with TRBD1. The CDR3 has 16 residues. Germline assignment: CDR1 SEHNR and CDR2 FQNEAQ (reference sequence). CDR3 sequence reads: CSSVKKRTGVNEKLFF. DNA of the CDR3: TGTTCCAGCGTTAAAAAAAGGACAGGGGTTAATGAAAAACTGTTTTTT.

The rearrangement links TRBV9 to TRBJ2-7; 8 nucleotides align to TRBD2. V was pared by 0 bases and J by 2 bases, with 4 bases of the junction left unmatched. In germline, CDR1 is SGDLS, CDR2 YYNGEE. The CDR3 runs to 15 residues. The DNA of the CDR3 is TGTGCCAGCAGCGTAGGAGCGGGAGCACCCTACGAGCAGTACTTC. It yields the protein CASSVGAGAPYEQYF.

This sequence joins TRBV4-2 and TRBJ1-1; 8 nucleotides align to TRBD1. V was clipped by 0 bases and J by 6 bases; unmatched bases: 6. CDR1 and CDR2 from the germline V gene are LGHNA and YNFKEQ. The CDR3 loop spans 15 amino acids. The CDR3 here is CASSQEDRGWAEAFF. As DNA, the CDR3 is TGTGCCAGCAGCCAAGAAGACAGGGGTTGGGCTGAAGCTTTCTTT.

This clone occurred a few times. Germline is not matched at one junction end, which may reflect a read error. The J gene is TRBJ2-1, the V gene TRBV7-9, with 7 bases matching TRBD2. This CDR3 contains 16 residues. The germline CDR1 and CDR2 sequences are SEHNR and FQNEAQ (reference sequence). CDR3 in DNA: TGTTCCAGCAGCTTAGGAGCTGGACTAGACTACAATGAGCAGTTCTTC. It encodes CSSSLGAGLDYNEQFF. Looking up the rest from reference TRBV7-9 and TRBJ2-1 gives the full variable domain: DTGVSQNPRHKITKRGQNVTFRCDPISEHNRLYWYRQTLGQGPEFLTYFQNEAQLEKSRLLSDRFSAERPKGSFSTLEIQRTEQGDSAMYLCSSSLGAGLDYNEQFFGPGTRLTVL.